This T cell receptor beta chain appears in the sequencing data of a study of blood T cells in healthy people across ages. V was shortened by 2 bases and J by 10 bases, with 18 bases between the two germline ends. From germline, CDR1 is MGHRA and CDR2 YSYEKL. The CDR3 is made up of 16 amino acids. For the second PCR, which ran for roughly 7 to 11 cycles, a sample-barcoded 5' primer and a J-beta primer mix were used. In TCRdb, the 5' RACE reads were re-called with MiXCR into one record per CDR3 protein. Here the sample spans roughly 1.4 million distinct CDR3 sequences, around 59% being singletons. The chain carries TRBV4-1 and TRBJ1-6; a weak D match, TRBD1 (6 bases). The sequence derives from a man aged 18 to 30 in good health. Source material: blood. The CDR3 DNA reads as TGCGCCAGCAGCCAAAGTCCAGGGGTTGTAGAGTCACCCCTCCACTTT. This translates into CASSQSPGVVESPLHF.